This is a list of T cell receptor beta chains from one sample in a study of cytomegalovirus exposure and HLA in healthy donors. Some clones are missing from TCRdb's copy, which holds only in-frame ones; the method was immunoSEQ multiplex PCR. Here the sample spans under 400,000 clones, approximately 88% being singletons. Sequencing input: PBMCs. All receptors come from a man between 25 and 39 years old in good health and CMV-seronegative. Both conserved end residues are part of each CDR3. A D gene is named only where the DNA matches it firmly. Size values are once, few and many counts, or a class for expanded clones, and some rows have none.

j_gene,v_gene,abundance,d_gene,CDR3aa,CDR3nt
TRBJ1-2,TRBV6-1,NA,NA,CASSVGVPSKSNNYGYTF,TGTGCCAGCAGTGTAGGAGTCCCTTCCAAGTCTAATAACTATGGCTACACCTTC
TRBJ2-3,TRBV5-4,NA,TRBD2,CASSLGTSGGTDTQYF,TGTGCCAGCAGCTTGGGGACTAGCGGGGGGACAGATACGCAGTATTTT
TRBJ2-3,TRBV7-9,NA,NA,CASSLKVEGGDTQYF,TGTGCCAGCAGCTTAAAGGTGGAGGGTGGAGATACGCAGTATTTT
TRBJ1-2,TRBV7-9,NA,TRBD1,CASSRGGGYTF,TGTGCCAGCAGTAGAGGGGGCGGCTACACCTTC
TRBJ2-7,TRBV5-4,NA,NA,CASRSSRTDSSYEQYF,TGTGCCAGCAGGTCTTCTCGGACAGATAGCTCCTACGAGCAGTACTTC
TRBJ2-3,TRBV7-6,once,NA,CASSFGQASTDTQYF,TGTGCCAGCAGCTTTGGGCAGGCGAGCACAGATACGCAGTATTTT
TRBJ1-2,TRBV18,NA,TRBD1,CASSPWDRNYGYTF,TGTGCCAGCTCACCGTGGGACAGAAACTATGGCTACACCTTC
TRBJ2-7,TRBV6-6,once,NA,CASSSGGGGNYEQYF,TGTGCCAGCAGTTCAGGGGGCGGGGGAAACTACGAGCAGTACTTC
TRBJ1-1,TRBV2,NA,NA,CASSEEGWYSHEAFF,TGTGCCAGCAGTGAAGAGGGGTGGTATAGTCATGAAGCTTTCTTT
TRBJ2-7,TRBV27,NA,NA,CASSERAASYEQYF,TGTGCCAGCAGTGAGCGAGCAGCCTCCTACGAGCAGTACTTC
TRBJ1-1,TRBV7-8,NA,NA,CASSRRDRPVTEAFF,TGTGCCAGCAGCAGGAGGGACCGGCCGGTCACTGAAGCTTTCTTT
TRBJ2-7,TRBV9,NA,NA,CASSPPRRVEQYF,TGTGCCAGCAGCCCCCCCCGGCGGGTCGAGCAGTACTTC
TRBJ2-7,TRBV2,once,TRBD1,CASSRGGTYEQYF,TGTGCCAGCAGTAGAGGGGGCACCTACGAGCAGTACTTC
TRBJ1-4,TRBV7-9,once,TRBD1,CASSLEGAGNEKLFF,TGTGCCAGCAGCTTAGAGGGGGCCGGTAATGAAAAACTGTTTTTT
TRBJ2-3,TRBV7-2,NA,NA,CASSSELSDTQYF,TGTGCCAGCAGCTCTGAGCTGTCAGATACGCAGTATTTT
TRBJ2-3,TRBV19,NA,NA,CASSIDSSTDTQYF,TGTGCCAGTAGTATCGACAGTTCCACAGATACGCAGTATTTT
TRBJ1-2,TRBV4-1,NA,NA,CASSQDQQVYGYTF,TGCGCCAGCAGCCAAGATCAGCAGGTCTATGGCTACACCTTC
TRBJ1-3,TRBV29-1,NA,NA,CSVGADSGNTIYF,TGCAGCGTTGGGGCCGACTCTGGAAACACCATATATTTT
TRBJ1-1,TRBV10-1,NA,NA,CASSGVGDTEAFF,TGCGCCAGCAGTGGAGTCGGTGACACTGAAGCTTTCTTT
TRBJ1-1,TRBV29-1,NA,NA,CSVQETGKAFF,TGCAGCGTTCAGGAAACAGGGAAAGCTTTCTTT
TRBJ2-3,TRBV6-5,once,TRBD1,CASSFFPGQGEQYF,TGTGCCAGCAGTTTTTTCCCGGGACAGGGGGAACAGTATTTT
TRBJ2-4,TRBV30,NA,NA,CAWSENWGRGNIQYF,TGTGCCTGGAGTGAGAATTGGGGCAGGGGAAACATTCAGTACTTC
TRBJ1-1,TRBV7-2,NA,TRBD1,CASSSDHRGLTEAFF,TGTGCCAGCAGCTCGGATCACAGGGGATTAACTGAAGCTTTCTTT
TRBJ2-7,TRBV4-1,NA,TRBD1,CASSQLYTGTANYEQYF,TGCGCCAGCAGCCAACTTTATACCGGGACAGCGAACTACGAGCAGTACTTC
TRBJ2-5,TRBV25-1,NA,NA,CASSKEAFQETQYF,TGTGCCAGCAGCAAAGAGGCATTCCAAGAGACCCAGTACTTC
TRBJ1-1,TRBV4-1,NA,NA,CASSLQTPLGNTEAFF,TGCGCCAGCAGCCTACAGACCCCTTTAGGGAACACTGAAGCTTTCTTT
TRBJ2-7,TRBV7-9,NA,NA,CASSLWRAVGDYEQYF,TGTGCCAGCAGCTTATGGAGGGCAGTAGGGGACTACGAGCAGTACTTC
TRBJ2-3,TRBV7-6,NA,NA,CASSSGGPWTDTQYF,TGTGCCAGCAGCTCCGGCGGCCCCTGGACAGATACGCAGTATTTT
TRBJ2-2,TRBV7-2,NA,NA,CASSLASQITGELFF,TGTGCCAGCAGCTTAGCGTCGCAGATCACCGGGGAGCTGTTTTTT